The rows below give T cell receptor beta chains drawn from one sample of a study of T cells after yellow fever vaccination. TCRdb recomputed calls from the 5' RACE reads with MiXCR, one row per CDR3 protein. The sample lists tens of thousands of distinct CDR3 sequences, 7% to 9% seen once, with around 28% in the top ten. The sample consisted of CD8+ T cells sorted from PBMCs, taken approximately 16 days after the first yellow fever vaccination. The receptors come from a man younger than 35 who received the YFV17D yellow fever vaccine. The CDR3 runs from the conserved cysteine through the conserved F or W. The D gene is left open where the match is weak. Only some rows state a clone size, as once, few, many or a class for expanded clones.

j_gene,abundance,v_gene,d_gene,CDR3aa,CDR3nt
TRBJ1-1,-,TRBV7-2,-,CASSPPEGNTEAFF,TGTGCCAGCAGCCCTCCGGAGGGGAACACTGAAGCTTTCTTT
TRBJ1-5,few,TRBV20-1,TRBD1,CSANRTPDRVGQPQHF,TGCAGTGCTAACAGAACCCCTGACAGGGTTGGTCAGCCCCAGCATTTT
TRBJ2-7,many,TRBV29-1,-,CSARRRAWDEQYF,TGCAGCGCCCGACGGAGGGCGTGGGACGAGCAGTACTTC
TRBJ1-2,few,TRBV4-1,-,CASSQVGTYGYTF,TGCGCCAGCAGCCAAGTCGGCACCTATGGCTACACCTTC
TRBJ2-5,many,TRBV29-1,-,CSVEFGWGPKYQETQYF,TGCAGCGTTGAATTTGGGTGGGGGCCCAAGTACCAAGAGACCCAGTACTTC
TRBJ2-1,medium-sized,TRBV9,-,CASSEGISYNEQFF,TGTGCCAGCAGCGAGGGCATCTCCTACAATGAGCAGTTCTTC
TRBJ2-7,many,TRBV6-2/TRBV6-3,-,CASGRQAYYEQYF,TGTGCCAGCGGAAGACAGGCCTACTACGAGCAGTACTTC
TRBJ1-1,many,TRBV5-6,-,CASSLVYTEAFF,TGTGCCAGCAGCTTGGTTTACACTGAAGCTTTCTTT
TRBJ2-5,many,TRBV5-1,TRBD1,CASSEGTGQETQYF,TGCGCCAGCAGCGAAGGGACAGGACAAGAGACCCAGTACTTC
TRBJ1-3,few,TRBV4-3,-,CASSQASERSPGNTIYF,TGCGCCAGCAGCCAAGCCAGCGAGCGATCCCCTGGAAACACCATATATTTT
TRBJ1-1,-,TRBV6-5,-,CASTDMRGKAFF,TGTGCCAGCACCGACATGAGGGGTAAGGCTTTCTTT
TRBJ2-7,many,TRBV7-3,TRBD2,CASSLTPTGGFGEQYF,TGTGCCAGCAGCTTAACGCCGACGGGAGGGTTTGGAGAGCAGTACTTC
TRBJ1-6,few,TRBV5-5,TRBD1,CASSLSQGADPYNSPLHF,TGTGCCAGCAGCTTGAGTCAGGGGGCGGACCCCTATAATTCACCCCTCCACTTT
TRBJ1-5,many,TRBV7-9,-,CASSLGDSAQPQHF,TGTGCCAGCAGCTTAGGGGACTCGGCTCAGCCCCAGCATTTT
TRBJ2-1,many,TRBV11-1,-,CASSPHLGGSYNEQFF,TGTGCCAGCAGCCCCCACCTTGGGGGATCCTACAATGAGCAGTTCTTC
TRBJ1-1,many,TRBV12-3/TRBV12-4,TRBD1,CASSRTGARGLTEAFF,TGTGCCAGCAGCCGTACAGGGGCGCGGGGTCTCACTGAAGCTTTCTTT
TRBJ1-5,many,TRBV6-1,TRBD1,CASSPFRRDRGRQPQHF,TGTGCCAGCAGTCCCTTCCGCCGGGACAGGGGACGTCAGCCCCAGCATTTT
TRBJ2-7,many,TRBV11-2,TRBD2,CASRPLAGGTHEQYF,TGTGCCAGCAGACCTCTAGCGGGGGGGACCCACGAGCAGTACTTC
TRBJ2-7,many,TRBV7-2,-,CASSLGLTRDYEQYF,TGTGCCAGCAGCTTAGGCTTGACCCGGGACTACGAGCAGTACTTC
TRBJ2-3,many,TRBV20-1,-,CSALIQGGRTDTQYF,TGCAGTGCCTTAATCCAGGGGGGGCGCACAGATACGCAGTATTTT
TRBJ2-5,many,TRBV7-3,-,CASSLTPYQETQYF,TGTGCCAGCAGCTTAACCCCCTACCAAGAGACCCAGTACTTC
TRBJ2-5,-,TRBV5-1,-,CASSLLPPETQYF,TGCGCCAGCAGCTTGCTCCCTCCCGAGACCCAGTACTTC
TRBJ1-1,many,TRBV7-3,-,CASSRSRQRNTEAFF,TGTGCCAGCAGCCGGTCCCGACAGAGGAACACTGAAGCTTTCTTT
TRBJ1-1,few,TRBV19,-,CASKAPGVNTEAFF,TGTGCCAGCAAAGCGCCAGGGGTGAACACTGAAGCTTTCTTT
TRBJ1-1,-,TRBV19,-,CASSILLNTEAFF,TGTGCCAGTAGTATCCTGCTGAACACTGAAGCTTTCTTT
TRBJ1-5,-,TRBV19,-,CASSIITPANQPQHF,TGTGCCAGTAGTATTATAACACCCGCCAATCAGCCCCAGCATTTT
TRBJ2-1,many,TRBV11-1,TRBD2,CASTVSGGAAPVQLGEQFF,TGTGCCAGCACTGTTAGCGGGGGGGCCGCCCCCGTCCAGCTGGGTGAGCAGTTCTTC
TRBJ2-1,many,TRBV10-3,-,CAIAAPGGGDPNEQFF,TGTGCCATCGCGGCCCCAGGGGGGGGGGACCCCAATGAGCAGTTCTTC
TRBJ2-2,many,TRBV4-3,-,CASSQERGGGELFF,TGCGCCAGCAGCCAAGAACGCGGAGGCGGGGAGCTGTTTTTT
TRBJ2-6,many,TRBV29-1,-,CSVVAGANVLTF,TGCAGCGTTGTCGCTGGGGCCAACGTCCTGACTTTC
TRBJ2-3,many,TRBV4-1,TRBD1,CASSQVTGAITDTQYF,TGCGCCAGCAGCCAAGTAACAGGGGCCATCACAGATACGCAGTATTTT
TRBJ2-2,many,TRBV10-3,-,CAISEGQNTGELFF,TGTGCCATCAGTGAAGGGCAGAACACCGGGGAGCTGTTTTTT
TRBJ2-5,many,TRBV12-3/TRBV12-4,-,CASSFDSQETQYF,TGTGCCAGCAGTTTCGACAGCCAAGAGACCCAGTACTTC
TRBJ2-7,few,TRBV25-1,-,CASGGTVYEQYF,TGTGCCAGCGGAGGGACAGTCTACGAGCAGTACTTC
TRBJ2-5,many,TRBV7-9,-,CASSLPRGRLETQYF,TGTGCCAGCAGCCTACCGCGGGGGCGCCTGGAGACCCAGTACTTC
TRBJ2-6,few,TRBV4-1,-,CASRGGPISGANVLTF,TGCGCCAGCAGGGGGGGCCCGATCTCTGGGGCCAACGTCCTGACTTTC